This TCR beta chain was captured by sequencing in a study of OX40 agonist ivuxolimab in advanced cancers. Study overall: Patients were dosed with the agonistic anti-OX40 (CD134) antibody ivuxolimab.

General study points: Some patients without response likewise showed low normalized clonal expansion. CD4+ T cells averaged fewer expanded clones than CD8+ T cells. At 0.1 to 3.0 mg/kg and by week 6, CD4+ and CD8+ T cells in the blood had expanded clonally.

Note on this clone: Its antigen is still unknown.

Per germline, CDR1 LNHDA and CDR2 SQIVND (reference sequence). Trimming pared 7 bases from V and 4 bases from J, leaving 10 bases between. The CDR3 runs to 12 residues. Produced via immunoSEQ multiplex PCR; TCRdb's table is partial and in-frame only. The sample yields 60,000 to 80,000 clones, around 83% seen once. Material: CD4+ or CD8+ T cells sorted from blood, obtained in a trial of the OX40 agonist ivuxolimab. The chain carries TRBV19 and TRBJ1-1; tentatively, D is TRBD1 (6 bases). This receptor was identified in an adult with an advanced solid tumor such as melanoma, head and neck, liver or kidney cancer. The CDR3 DNA follows: TGTGCCAGTATCCTAGGGGGCACTGAAGCTTTCTTT. Its protein product is CASILGGTEAFF.